This T cell receptor beta chain was sequenced in a study of T cells in Graves' hyperthyroidism and ophthalmopathy. J gave up 2 bases and V 2 bases, and 8 bases lay outside the gene matches. The CDR3 sequence is 17 residues long. CDR1 and CDR2 (germline): MNHNS, SASEGT. Study observations and caveats: Blood also held most thyroid clonotypes expanded beyond 0.001. Stable hyperthyroidism was told apart from ophthalmopathy by a model built on 13 V-J features.

The authors took PBMCs from roughly 9.7 ml fresh peripheral blood. Template material for amplifying TCR beta CDR3 regions consisted of RNA transcripts. The HTBI primer set served for first-round RT-PCR of the TCR CDR3. TCRdb re-called the multiplex PCR reads through MiXCR, storing one row per CDR3 protein. This table holds some 510,000 distinct CDR3 sequences, less than 25% found once. Many counts were recorded for this clonotype. Its antigen remains unidentified. The chain combines TRBV6-1 with TRBJ2-5; 10 bases map to TRBD2. The TCR originated in a man between 18 and 35 years old with Graves' hyperthyroidism. The sample was blood. The CDR3 spells CASSELAGAMGQETQYF. Written as DNA, the CDR3 is TGTGCCAGCAGTGAACTAGCGGGGGCGATGGGGCAAGAGACCCAGTACTTC.